This TCR beta chain appears in the sequencing data of a study of human T cells and chemical hapten exposure. Findings and caveats of the study: TCRs above 1 in 1000 frequency did not change with DPC sensitization.

Time point of the sample: pre-sensitization, week 0. This sample's treatment: therapeutic diphenylcyclopropenone sensitization with weekly scalp DPC. Whole blood that had not been fractionated was the source of extracted total RNA. CDR1 is LNHNV and CDR2 is YYDKDF in the germline V gene (reference sequence). Trimming left V 0 bases short and J 6 bases short, with 6 bases between. The CDR3 is 12 residues long. This clonotype turned up a few times. The antigen remains undetermined. In TCRdb, the RACE reads were re-called with MiXCR into one record per CDR3 protein. The table lists about 55,000 distinct CDR3 sequences, approximately 9.5% of them singletons.

The receptor was derived from a woman in her 30s with alopecia areata. Some clones in this sample may be carry-over from other donors' samples. Sample: whole blood, taken in connection with sensitization to the hapten diphenylcyclopropenone (DPC). The chain recombines TRBV15 with TRBJ2-7; D call uncertain. The chain's CDR3 is CATSRDTTEQYF. In DNA, the CDR3 is TGTGCCACCAGCAGAGATACTACCGAGCAGTACTTC.